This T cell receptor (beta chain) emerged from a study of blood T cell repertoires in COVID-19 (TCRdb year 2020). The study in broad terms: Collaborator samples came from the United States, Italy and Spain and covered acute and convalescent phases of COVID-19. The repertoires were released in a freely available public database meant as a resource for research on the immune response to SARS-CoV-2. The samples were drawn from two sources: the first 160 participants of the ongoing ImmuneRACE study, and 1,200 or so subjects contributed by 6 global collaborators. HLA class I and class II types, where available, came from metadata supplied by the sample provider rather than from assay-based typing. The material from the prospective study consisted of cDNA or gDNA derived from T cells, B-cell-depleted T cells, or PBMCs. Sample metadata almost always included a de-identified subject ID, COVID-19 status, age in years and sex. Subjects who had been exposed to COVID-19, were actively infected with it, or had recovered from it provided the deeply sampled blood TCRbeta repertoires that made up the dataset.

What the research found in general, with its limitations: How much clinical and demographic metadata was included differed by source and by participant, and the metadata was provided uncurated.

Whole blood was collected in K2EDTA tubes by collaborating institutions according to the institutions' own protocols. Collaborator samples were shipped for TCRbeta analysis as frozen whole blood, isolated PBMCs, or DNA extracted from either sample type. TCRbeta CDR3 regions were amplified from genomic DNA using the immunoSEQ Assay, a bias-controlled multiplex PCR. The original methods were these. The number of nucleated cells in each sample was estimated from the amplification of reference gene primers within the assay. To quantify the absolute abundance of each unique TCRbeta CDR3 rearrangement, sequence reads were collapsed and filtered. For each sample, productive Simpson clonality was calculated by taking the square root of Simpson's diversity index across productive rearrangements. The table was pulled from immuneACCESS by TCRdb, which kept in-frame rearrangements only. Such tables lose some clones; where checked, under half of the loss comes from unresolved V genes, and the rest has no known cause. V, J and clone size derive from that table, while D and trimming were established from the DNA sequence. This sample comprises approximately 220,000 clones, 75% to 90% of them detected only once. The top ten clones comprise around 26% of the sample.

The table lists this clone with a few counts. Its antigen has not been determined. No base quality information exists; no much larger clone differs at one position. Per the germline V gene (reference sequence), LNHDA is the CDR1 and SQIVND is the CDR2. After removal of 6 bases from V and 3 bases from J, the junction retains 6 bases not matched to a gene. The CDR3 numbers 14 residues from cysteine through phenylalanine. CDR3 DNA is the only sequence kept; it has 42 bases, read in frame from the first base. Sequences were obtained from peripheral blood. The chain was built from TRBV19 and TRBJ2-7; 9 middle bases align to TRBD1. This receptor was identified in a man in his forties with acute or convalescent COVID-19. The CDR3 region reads CASRQGAGGYEQYF. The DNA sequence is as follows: TGTGCCAGTAGACAGGGGGCCGGAGGCTACGAGCAGTACTTC. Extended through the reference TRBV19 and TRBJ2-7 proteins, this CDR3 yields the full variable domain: DGGITQSPKYLFRKEGQNVTLSCEQNLNHDAMYWYRQDPGQGLRLIYYSQIVNDFQKGDIAEGYSVSREKKESFPLTVTSAQKNPTAFYLCASRQGAGGYEQYFGPGTRLTVT.